What follows are 8 T cell receptor beta chains derived from one specimen sequenced in a study of CD8+ T cells in alopecia areata. Sequencing relied on a cDNA template that was reverse transcribed from extracted RNA. TCRdb's table, derived via immunoSEQ multiplex PCR, lists solely in-frame clones and lacks some. The sample has fewer than 250,000 clones; about 60% are singletons. The material sequenced was CD4+ T cells sorted from blood, taken at week 0. These receptors came from a human donor with alopecia areata.

A single count supports this clone. This specimen includes other DNA sequences encoding the same CDR3. This chain links TRBV11-2 with TRBJ1-1; D perhaps matches TRBD1 (5 bases). Germline V lookup: CDR1 SGHAT, CDR2 FQNNGV. This CDR3 region has 14 residues. Trimming pared 5 bases from V and 1 base from J, leaving 11 bases between. The chain's CDR3 is CASSLSRGNTEAFF. The CDR3 DNA sequence: TGTGCCAGCAGCCTTTCGAGGGGGAACACTGAAGCTTTCTTT.

This rearrangement joins TRBV29-1 to TRBJ2-3, with D possibly matching TRBD2 (6 bases). Germline V gene data show CDR1 as SQVTM and CDR2 as ANQGSEA. The CDR3 contains 13 residues. V lost 4 bases, J lost 4 bases, and 12 bases lay in between. DNA for the CDR3: TGCAGCGTTGCGGGGGTTCTGGCAGATACGCAGTATTTT. Translated, it gives CSVAGVLADTQYF.

V gene TRBV30 combines with J gene TRBJ1-1; D gene ambiguous. The CDR3 has 12 amino acids. V was clipped by 5 bases and J by 1 base, with 8 bases between them. Germline lookup yields CDR1 GTSNPN and CDR2 SVGIG (reference sequence). CDR3 DNA sequence: TGTGCCTGGGACCGCCAGAACACTGAAGCTTTCTTT. This translates into CAWDRQNTEAFF.

In its sample, this clone was seen a few times. The V gene is TRBV29-1, the J gene TRBJ2-1, with D maybe TRBD1 (6 bases). This CDR3 has 14 amino acids. V shed 1 base and J shed 10 bases, with 17 bases lying between them. CDR1 and CDR2 (germline): SQVTM, ANQGSEA. The CDR3 sequence: CSVEGRQVHDEQFF. The CDR3 nucleotides are TGCAGCGTTGAAGGTCGACAGGTTCATGACGAGCAGTTCTTC.

This clone was found a few times. V usage is TRBV30 and J usage is TRBJ1-5; D is unclear. CDR1 and CDR2 from the germline V gene are GTSNPN and SVGIG (reference sequence). The V gene lost 3 bases and the J gene lost 0 bases, with 12 bases spanning the gap. The CDR3 runs to 15 residues. CDR3 coding DNA: TGTGCCTGGAGCGGCGGTCCAGGTAGCAATCAGCCCCAGCATTTT. It encodes CAWSGGPGSNQPQHF.

V usage is TRBV25-1 and J usage is TRBJ2-3, with 8 bases fitting TRBD2. The CDR3 length is 13 residues. The ends lost 4 bases at V and 5 bases at J; junction bases unmatched: 2. Germline V gene lookup returns CDR1 MGHDK and CDR2 SYGVNS. CDR3 protein: CASSVGRGDTQYF. CDR3 DNA sequence: TGTGCCAGCAGTGTCGGGAGGGGAGATACGCAGTATTTT.

This clone was seen once. V usage is TRBV2 and J usage is TRBJ1-5, with unresolved D. Per germline, CDR1 SNHLY and CDR2 FYNNEI. V lost 6 bases, J lost 3 bases, and 6 bases lay in between. The CDR3 runs 12 residues. CDR3 amino acids: CASREPNQPQHF. DNA of the CDR3: TGTGCCAGCAGGGAACCCAATCAGCCCCAGCATTTT.

The chain uses TRBV5-1 and TRBJ2-1; 9 nucleotides match TRBD2. Germline values: CDR1 SGHRS, CDR2 YFSETQ. V gave up 0 bases and J gave up 8 bases; unmatched junction bases: 12. This CDR3 contains 17 residues. The CDR3 DNA reads as TGCGCCAGCAGCTTGGCACGGGTGGGGACTAGCAATGATGAGCAGTTCTTC. Encoded protein: CASSLARVGTSNDEQFF.